This T cell receptor (beta chain) was obtained from a study of OX40 agonist ivuxolimab in advanced cancers. The CDR3 has 15 amino acids. Germline V CDR1 and CDR2: SGHTA, FQGNSA. Trimming pared 5 bases from V and 5 bases from J, leaving 17 bases between. Assay: immunoSEQ multiplex PCR; the TCRdb copy retains only in-frame clones and omits some. The table records over 25,000 clones, around 76% of them present only once. Material: CD4+ or CD8+ T cells sorted from blood, obtained in a trial of the OX40 agonist ivuxolimab. J is TRBJ2-3 and V is TRBV7-2; D not resolved. This clonotype was obtained from an adult with an advanced solid tumor such as melanoma, head and neck, liver or kidney cancer. As DNA, the CDR3 is TGTGCCAGCAGCCCAAAGGGCAGTTCTGGAGATACGCAGTATTTT. It yields the protein CASSPKGSSGDTQYF.